These 31 T cell receptor beta chains share one sample of origin, sequenced in a study of T cells expressing NK-cell markers. TCRdb re-called the 5' RACE reads, yielding one record per CDR3 amino acid sequence without DNA. This sample carries over 150,000 distinct CDR3 sequences, with more than 35% going to the ten biggest clones. Sequencing was done on a sample of blood T cells: a sorted CD56 or NKG2C T cell subset, CD4+ or CD8+ T cells, or bulk PBMC T cells (not recorded which). The receptors shown here come from a woman in her 50s in good health.

The chain recombines TRBV19 with TRBJ2-1; the D call of TRBD2 rests on TCRdb alone, since no DNA is present to check it. This CDR3 is built from 17 residues. Germline assignment: CDR1 LNHDA and CDR2 SQIVND (reference sequence). Here the CDR3 reads CASSMDLGGRAGGKEFF.

The rearrangement links TRBV10-3 to TRBJ2-2; TCRdb lists TRBD1, though no DNA is available to test this call. CDR3 size: 18 residues. Germline-derived CDR1 and CDR2 are ENHRY and SYGVKD. The CDR3 loop reads CAIRKNYPGQGYTGELFF.

The V and J genes are TRBV24-1 and TRBJ2-1. Per germline, CDR1 KGHDR and CDR2 SFDVKD. CDR3 size: 17 residues. CDR3 region: CATSDLQSLGSYNEQFF.

The chain uses TRBV29-1 and TRBJ2-5; TCRdb's D gene call, TRBD2, goes unchecked for lack of DNA. The germline V gene has CDR1 SQVTM and CDR2 ANQGSEA. The CDR3 runs 15 residues. CDR3 sequence reads: CSVATREGRLETQYF.

The chain carries TRBV12-3 or TRBV12-4 and TRBJ2-3; the TRBD1 assignment by TCRdb is unverifiable without DNA. The CDR3 runs 16 residues. CDR3 sequence reads: CASTFRDVPSTDTQYF.

V usage is TRBV13 and J usage is TRBJ1-6; TCRdb calls TRBD1, which cannot be checked without DNA. The germline CDR1 and CDR2 sequences are PRHDT and FYEKMQ (reference sequence). This CDR3 has 18 amino acids. CDR3 protein: CASSDKTGGDTYNSPLHF.

J is TRBJ2-2 and V is TRBV6-5. CDR1 is MNHEY and CDR2 is SVGAGI in the germline V gene. This CDR3 has 14 residues. This CDR3 reads CASSYGVGTGELFF.

This rearrangement joins TRBV5-1 to TRBJ2-3; TCRdb picks TRBD1, but there is no DNA to check that call. The V gene's germline CDR1 is SGHRS and CDR2 YFSETQ. This CDR3 spans 13 amino acids. The CDR3 sequence: CASSLADRRVQYF. The full variable domain, completed using reference TRBV5-1 and TRBJ2-3, is KAGVTQTPRYLIKTRGQQVTLSCSPISGHRSVSWYQQTPGQGLQFLFEYFSETQRNKGNFPGRFSGRQFSNSRSEMNVSTLELGDSALYLCASSLADRRVQYFGPGTRLTVL.

V is TRBV7-9 and J is TRBJ2-3; TCRdb gives TRBD2 as the D gene, but with no DNA this cannot be confirmed. This CDR3 contains 14 residues. Germline lookup yields CDR1 SEHNR and CDR2 FQNEAQ (reference sequence). CDR3 loop: CASSSSPREDTQYF.

The CDR3: CASSYAGRQYF. This chain links TRBV7-9 with TRBJ2-7; the D call of TRBD1 rests on TCRdb alone, since no DNA is present to check it. This CDR3 has 11 residues. Germline CDR1 is SEHNR and CDR2 is FQNEAQ (reference sequence).

This chain links TRBV3-1 with TRBJ2-7. The CDR3 runs 13 residues. Germline lookup yields CDR1 LGHDT and CDR2 YNNKEL (reference sequence). This chain's CDR3 is CASSPYSSYEQYF.

The gene calls are TRBV19 and TRBJ2-7; TCRdb returns TRBD1, unconfirmable since there is no DNA. This CDR3 has 14 residues. In germline, CDR1 is LNHDA, CDR2 SQIVND (reference sequence). Here the CDR3 reads CASSPGTATYEQYF.

The gene calls are TRBV6-1 and TRBJ2-2; TCRdb names TRBD1, which stays unverified in the absence of DNA. This CDR3 region has 16 residues. Germline V gives CDR1 MNHNS, CDR2 SASEGT. The CDR3 is CASISWGGANTGELFF.

The rearrangement joins TRBV7-9 to TRBJ2-6; TCRdb returns TRBD1, unconfirmable since there is no DNA. This CDR3 has 15 residues. Germline CDR1 and CDR2: SEHNR and FQNEAQ (reference sequence). CDR3: CASSQAGAGANVLTF.

J is TRBJ1-1 and V is TRBV11-3; as DNA is missing, the TRBD1 call by TCRdb cannot be tested. CDR1 and CDR2 from the germline V gene are SGHNT and YENEEA. CDR3 length: 13 residues. The CDR3 here is CASSLVTQGEAFF.

V is TRBV4-2 and J is TRBJ2-1; TCRdb's D call of TRBD1 is untestable without DNA. Germline CDR1 is LGHNA and CDR2 is YNFKEQ. This CDR3 is built from 16 residues. The chain's CDR3 is CASSHGQGVGSNEQFF.

The chain is built from TRBV18 and TRBJ2-2; as DNA is missing, the TRBD2 call by TCRdb cannot be tested. Germline CDR1 KGHSH, CDR2 LQKENI. The CDR3 is 15 amino acids. CDR3 residues: CASSPGGSNTGELFF.

The rearrangement uses TRBV20-1 and TRBJ2-1; TCRdb picks TRBD2, but there is no DNA to check that call. This CDR3 has 16 residues. Germline V gene sequence: CDR1 DFQATT, CDR2 SNEGSKA (reference sequence). CDR3 region: CSAGGLAGDIYNEQFF.

This sequence joins TRBV19 and TRBJ2-1; no DNA is available, so the TRBD2 call from TCRdb remains unchecked. Germline assignment: CDR1 LNHDA and CDR2 SQIVND (reference sequence). The CDR3 is 16 amino acids. The CDR3 here is CASSIPGLAGNNEQFF. Complete variable domain (other parts from reference TRBV19 and TRBJ2-1): DGGITQSPKYLFRKEGQNVTLSCEQNLNHDAMYWYRQDPGQGLRLIYYSQIVNDFQKGDIAEGYSVSREKKESFPLTVTSAQKNPTAFYLCASSIPGLAGNNEQFFGPGTRLTVL.

The CDR3 protein is CASSLLARRSYEQYF. This chain links TRBV11-2 with TRBJ2-7. CDR3 length equals 15 residues. Germline values: CDR1 SGHAT, CDR2 FQNNGV.

The chain links TRBV4-1 to TRBJ1-1. Germline CDR1 is MGHRA and CDR2 is YSYEKL. The CDR3 runs 15 residues. The CDR3 is CASSQRQDLNTEAFF.

The chain carries TRBV6-5 and TRBJ2-5; TCRdb lists TRBD1, though no DNA is available to test this call. The CDR3 sequence is 15 residues long. From germline, CDR1 is MNHEY and CDR2 SVGAGI. CDR3 residues: CASSWVGAGGETQYF.

V gene TRBV13 combines with J gene TRBJ1-5; the D call of TRBD1 rests on TCRdb alone, since no DNA is present to check it. This CDR3 spans 14 amino acids. From germline, CDR1 is PRHDT and CDR2 FYEKMQ (reference sequence). CDR3 sequence: CASSSGTGNQPQHF.

The chain employs TRBV12-3 or TRBV12-4 and TRBJ2-5; TCRdb's assignment of TRBD1 cannot be checked, as there is no DNA. The CDR3 loop spans 14 amino acids. CDR3 loop: CASSNRDRQETQYF.

The chain combines TRBV4-2 with TRBJ2-3; TCRdb's D call of TRBD2 is untestable without DNA. Per the germline V gene, CDR1 is LGHNA and CDR2 is YNFKEQ. The CDR3 is 18 residues long. The CDR3 protein is CASSQERGAGDGTDTQYF.

This chain connects TRBV13 to TRBJ2-3; as DNA is missing, the TRBD2 call by TCRdb cannot be tested. Germline V gene lookup returns CDR1 PRHDT and CDR2 FYEKMQ (reference sequence). This CDR3 is 15 amino acids long. The CDR3: CASSLLLAGADTQYF. Using reference TRBV13 and TRBJ2-3 for the parts outside the CDR3, the full variable domain is AAGVIQSPRHLIKEKRETATLKCYPIPRHDTVYWYQQGPGQDPQFLISFYEKMQSDKGSIPDRFSAQQFSDYHSELNMSSLELGDSALYFCASSLLLAGADTQYFGPGTRLTVL.

The genes are TRBV13 and TRBJ2-1; the D gene TCRdb calls, TRBD2, cannot be checked with no DNA. The CDR3 is made up of 18 amino acids. Per germline, CDR1 PRHDT and CDR2 FYEKMQ (reference sequence). CDR3 residues: CASSPGGLAGIDYNEQFF.

V and J are TRBV3-1 and TRBJ2-1; TCRdb's D gene call, TRBD2, goes unchecked for lack of DNA. The CDR3 covers 16 residues. Germline CDR1 LGHDT, CDR2 YNNKEL (reference sequence). The CDR3 reads CASSQDGAGGDNEQFF.

The V gene is TRBV11-2, the J gene TRBJ1-5; the TCRdb call, TRBD1, lacks DNA for checking. Germline-derived CDR1 and CDR2 are SGHAT and FQNNGV. This CDR3 has 15 amino acids. The CDR3 loop is CASSLGLTGNQPQHF. Supplemented by reference TRBV11-2 and TRBJ1-5, the full variable domain reads EAGVAQSPRYKIIEKRQSVAFWCNPISGHATLYWYQQILGQGPKLLIQFQNNGVVDDSQLPKDRFSAERLKGVDSTLKIQPAKLEDSAVYLCASSLGLTGNQPQHFGDGTRLSIL.

This chain links TRBV4-1 with TRBJ1-5. The CDR3 runs to 19 residues. CDR1 and CDR2 (germline): MGHRA, YSYEKL. Here the CDR3 reads CASSQGPLQNGYSNQPQHF.

This chain links TRBV5-1 with TRBJ2-3; lacking DNA, the TRBD2 call made by TCRdb goes unchecked. In germline, CDR1 is SGHRS, CDR2 YFSETQ. The CDR3 length is 18 residues. The CDR3 loop reads CASSLDRESGRVTDTQYF.